This T cell receptor beta chain derives from a study of T cells in Graves' hyperthyroidism and ophthalmopathy. There were TCR beta CDR3 regions amplified from RNA transcripts. The HTBI primer set was used in a first-round RT-PCR of the TCR CDR3. From the multiplex PCR reads, TCRdb called clonotypes with MiXCR, one entry per CDR3 protein. The data contain about 400,000 distinct CDR3 sequences, roughly 15% of them singletons. In this sample, this clonotype turned up many times. Diagnosis rested on symptoms, serum thyroxine and TRAb, thyroid ultrasound, and orbital computed tomography. Germline V lookup: CDR1 SGHDT, CDR2 YYEEEE. Trimming pared 7 bases from V and 1 base from J, leaving 12 bases between. This CDR3 has 14 residues.

The sequence derives from a woman aged 25 to 39 with Graves' ophthalmopathy. The source material was blood. The chain couples TRBV5-6 to TRBJ1-5, with D uncertain. CDR3 bases: TGTGCCAGCTCAGCTCCGGGGAGCAATCAGCCCCAGCATTTT. This encodes CASSAPGSNQPQHF.